One and the same sample provided the 25 T cell receptor beta chains below, sequenced in a study of cytomegalovirus exposure and HLA in healthy donors. The PCR was carried out with 60 Vbeta primers and 13 Jbeta primers. Sequencing was performed with immunoSEQ multiplex PCR; in TCRdb, only in-frame clones are kept and a portion is missing. In total, the table holds over 150,000 clones. The sample consisted of PBMCs. The receptors stem from a boy aged 5-17 years in good health and CMV-seronegative.

The chain has TRBV2 and TRBJ2-5, with TRBD2 matching over 15 bases. Unmatched junction bases numbered 6, after V lost 5 bases and J lost 2 bases. Germline assignment: CDR1 SNHLY and CDR2 FYNNEI. The CDR3 contains 17 residues. The CDR3 here is CASSSGLAGGEQETQYF. For the CDR3, the DNA is TGTGCCAGCAGTTCGGGACTAGCGGGGGGTGAACAAGAGACCCAGTACTTC. The entire variable domain, with the rest obtained from reference TRBV2 and TRBJ2-5, is as follows: EPEVTQTPSHQVTQMGQEVILRCVPISNHLYFYWYRQILGQKVEFLVSFYNNEISEKSEIFDDQFSVERPDGSNFTLKIRSTKLEDSAMYFCASSSGLAGGEQETQYFGPGTRLLVL.

This chain uses TRBV9 with TRBJ2-7, with 9 bases aligning to TRBD1. The trim removed 0 bases at V and 6 bases at J, leaving 10 bases unmatched. Per germline, CDR1 SGDLS and CDR2 YYNGEE. This CDR3 has 16 residues. Here the CDR3 reads CASSVGSGQGRSEQYF. CDR3 in DNA: TGTGCCAGCAGCGTAGGTTCGGGACAGGGACGGTCCGAGCAGTACTTC.

V usage is TRBV7-9 and J usage is TRBJ1-4; no definite D call. The V gene lost 1 base and the J gene lost 8 bases, with 17 bases spanning the gap. This CDR3 is 16 amino acids long. Germline CDR1 and CDR2: SEHNR and FQNEAQ (reference sequence). The chain's CDR3 is CASSLVFTGDGEKLFF. CDR3 nucleotide sequence: TGTGCCAGCAGCTTAGTGTTCACCGGGGATGGCGAAAAACTGTTTTTT.

J is TRBJ2-5 and V is TRBV4-2, with 11 bases aligning to TRBD2. With V trimmed by 0 bases and J by 4 bases, 7 bases remained unmatched. The germline V gene encodes CDR1 LGHNA and CDR2 YNFKEQ. The CDR3 consists of 17 residues. CDR3 DNA: TGTGCCAGCAGCCAAGATGGGGCTAGCGGGGGGTCAGAGACCCAGTACTTC. Translated: CASSQDGASGGSETQYF.

The chain recombines TRBV6-1 with TRBJ1-1; D gene uncertain. Germline V gene data show CDR1 as MNHNS and CDR2 as SASEGT. This CDR3 is 14 amino acids long. The V and J ends lost 4 bases and 3 bases respectively, with 12 bases between them. The CDR3 bases are TGTGCCAGCAGTGGAGAGACGGGAGACACTGAAGCTTTCTTT. Translating gives CASSGETGDTEAFF.

The V call is TRBV30, the J call TRBJ1-2; 12 bases fit TRBD1. The CDR3 has 14 amino acids. V lost 2 bases to trimming and J lost 4 bases; unmatched junction nucleotides: 2. Germline CDR1 reads GTSNPN; CDR2 reads SVGIG (reference sequence). CDR3 nucleotides: TGTGCCTGGAGTTCGGGACAGGGGGCCTATGGCTACACCTTC. Its translation is CAWSSGQGAYGYTF.

The chain joins TRBV27 to TRBJ1-1; 10 positions agree with TRBD1. V lost 5 bases, J lost 8 bases, and 8 bases stayed unmatched. The CDR3 sequence is 14 residues long. Germline CDR1 is MNHEY and CDR2 is SMNVEV (reference sequence). The CDR3 bases are TGTGCCAGCAGTGGCGCCGGGACAGGGGTCGAAGCTTTCTTT. Translating gives CASSGAGTGVEAFF.

The rearrangement joins TRBV28 to TRBJ1-2, with 9 nucleotides matching TRBD1. V lost 3 bases to trimming and J lost 3 bases; unmatched junction nucleotides: 14. Germline assignment: CDR1 MDHEN and CDR2 SYDVKM. This CDR3 comprises 18 residues. Here the CDR3 reads CASSFERWGQGPYYGYTF. CDR3 nucleotide sequence: TGTGCCAGCAGTTTTGAGCGTTGGGGACAGGGACCATACTATGGCTACACCTTC.

The chain links TRBV7-9 to TRBJ2-3; 7 bases align to TRBD1. This CDR3 spans 15 amino acids. Per the germline V gene, CDR1 is SEHNR and CDR2 is FQNEAQ (reference sequence). The junction had 3 bases not matched to a gene; V was cut back by 1 base and J by 2 bases. The CDR3 DNA follows: TGTGCCAGCAGCTTAGTGGGACAGACCACAGATACGCAGTATTTT. Translation gives CASSLVGQTTDTQYF.

This chain joins TRBV9 and TRBJ2-3; D remains unclear. The germline CDR1 and CDR2 sequences are SGDLS and YYNGEE. V lost 1 base and J lost 1, with 13 bases in between. The CDR3 length is 16 residues. The CDR3 loop is CASSVKATRGTDTQYF. For the CDR3, the DNA is TGTGCCAGCAGCGTAAAGGCTACCCGGGGCACAGATACGCAGTATTTT.

The V gene is TRBV12-5, the J gene TRBJ2-1, with 9 bases that match TRBD2. This CDR3 is built from 16 residues. V gave up 2 bases and J gave up 3 bases; unmatched junction bases: 5. Per germline, CDR1 LGHNT and CDR2 FRNRAP. The CDR3 reads CASGLSRGGLYNEQFF. CDR3 nucleotide sequence: TGTGCTAGTGGTTTGTCGCGGGGGGGCCTCTACAATGAGCAGTTCTTC.

The chain carries TRBV2 and TRBJ1-1; no reliable D call. The germline V gene has CDR1 SNHLY and CDR2 FYNNEI. CDR3 length: 14 amino acids. Between the trimmed V and J ends, which lost 4 bases and 6 bases, there was a span of 15 bases. The CDR3 DNA follows: TGTGCCAGCAGTGTCGTCCATAAGACTGCTGAAGCTTTCTTT. This sequence encodes CASSVVHKTAEAFF. Supplemented by reference TRBV2 and TRBJ1-1, the full variable domain reads EPEVTQTPSHQVTQMGQEVILRCVPISNHLYFYWYRQILGQKVEFLVSFYNNEISEKSEIFDDQFSVERPDGSNFTLKIRSTKLEDSAMYFCASSVVHKTAEAFFGQGTRLTVV.

This chain connects TRBV13 to TRBJ1-5; TRBD1 aligns across 7 bases. The CDR3 totals 14 residues. Germline trimming cut 4 bases from V and 6 bases from J; bases unmatched to any gene: 6. CDR1 is PRHDT and CDR2 is FYEKMQ in the germline V gene (reference sequence). The CDR3 sequence: CASSSRQGSQPQHF. The CDR3 coding sequence is TGTGCCAGCAGCTCCAGACAGGGAAGTCAGCCCCAGCATTTT.

The CDR3 spells CASSLGGPGQEAFF. CDR3 DNA: TGTGCCAGCAGCTTGGGGGGCCCCGGACAGGAAGCTTTCTTT. The chain has TRBV5-8 and TRBJ1-1, with D perhaps TRBD1 (6 bases). V lost 0 bases and J 8 bases, leaving 14 bases between the germline ends. Germline V gene sequence: CDR1 SGHTS, CDR2 YDEGEE. This CDR3 contains 14 residues.

This chain joins TRBV15 and TRBJ1-5; tentative D call: TRBD1 (5 bases). Germline V CDR1 and CDR2: LNHNV, YYDKDF (reference sequence). The V and J ends lost 8 bases and 4 bases respectively, with 15 bases between them. The CDR3 runs to 14 residues. The CDR3 DNA is TGTGCCACCCGCCGGGACTTTCTGAATCAGCCCCAGCATTTT. This sequence encodes CATRRDFLNQPQHF. Full variable domain (outside the CDR3, taken from reference TRBV15 and TRBJ1-5): DAMVIQNPRYQVTQFGKPVTLSCSQTLNHNVMYWYQQKSSQAPKLLFHYYDKDFNNEADTPDNFQSRRPNTSFCFLDIRSPGLGDTAMYLCATRRDFLNQPQHFGDGTRLSIL.

The rearrangement links TRBV6-6 to TRBJ2-7, with 9 nucleotides matching TRBD1. The CDR3 consists of 15 residues. The germline V gene encodes CDR1 MNHNY and CDR2 SVGAGI (reference sequence). Germline trimming cut 2 bases from V and 4 bases from J; bases unmatched to any gene: 6. The CDR3 bases are TGTGCCAGCAGTTACACCTCCGACAGGGGGTACGAGCAGTACTTC. Its protein product is CASSYTSDRGYEQYF.

The CDR3 DNA follows: TGTGCCAGCTCAAAAGGACAGGAGGACGGGGAGCTGTTTTTT. It translates to CASSKGQEDGELFF. The V call is TRBV18, the J call TRBJ2-2, with 7 bases aligning to TRBD1. The junction had 7 bases not matched to a gene; V was cut back by 5 bases and J by 7 bases. This CDR3 spans 14 amino acids. Germline V lookup: CDR1 KGHSH, CDR2 LQKENI.

The chain joins TRBV7-9 to TRBJ1-3; 12 nucleotides match TRBD1. J was trimmed by 7 bases and V by 5 bases; bases with no gene match: 9. The CDR3 totals 16 residues. The germline gives CDR1 SEHNR, CDR2 FQNEAQ (reference sequence). CDR3 sequence (DNA): TGTGCCAGCAGCCCGAGAGGGACAGGGGGCTGGAACACCATATATTTT. The encoded protein is CASSPRGTGGWNTIYF.

The rearrangement links TRBV30 to TRBJ1-1, with D possibly matching TRBD1 (6 bases). CDR1 is GTSNPN, CDR2 SVGIG, per germline (reference sequence). Trimming took off 4 bases at V and 0 bases at J, with 15 bases between the two ends. CDR3 size: 15 residues. The CDR3 nucleotides are TGTGCCTGGACCCGGGGGGCCCTAATGAACACTGAAGCTTTCTTT. Residues: CAWTRGALMNTEAFF. The variable domain in full, with the rest retrieved from reference TRBV30 and TRBJ1-1, is SQTIHQWPATLVQPVGSPLSLECTVEGTSNPNLYWYRQAAGRGLQLLFYSVGIGQISSEVPQNLSASRPQDRQFILSSKKLLLSDSGFYLCAWTRGALMNTEAFFGQGTRLTVV.

This chain joins TRBV2 and TRBJ2-3; 8 nucleotides match TRBD1. The germline CDR1 and CDR2 sequences are SNHLY and FYNNEI. The CDR3 sequence is 13 residues long. V lost 10 bases, J lost 1 base, and 4 bases stayed unmatched. The CDR3 DNA reads as TGTGCCACCCAGGGGGCGGGCACAGATACGCAGTATTTT. Residues: CATQGAGTDTQYF.

This chain connects TRBV28 to TRBJ2-7; D gene unclear. The CDR3 is 13 residues long. V was pared by 4 bases and J by 4 bases, with 11 bases between. Germline V lookup: CDR1 MDHEN, CDR2 SYDVKM. The CDR3 sequence is CASSSTRSYEQYF. CDR3 nucleotide sequence: TGTGCCAGCAGTTCTACCCGATCTTACGAGCAGTACTTC.

The CDR3 DNA sequence: TGTGCCAGCAGCATTAGACTTGAGAACACTGAAGCTTTCTTT. Amino acids: CASSIRLENTEAFF. J is TRBJ1-1 and V is TRBV7-9; no reliable D call. With 5 bases removed from V and 1 base from J, the gap between germline ends came to 11 bases. Germline V gene sequence: CDR1 SEHNR, CDR2 FQNEAQ (reference sequence). The CDR3 loop spans 14 amino acids.

The J gene is TRBJ1-1, the V gene TRBV4-2; D call uncertain. Germline CDR1 reads LGHNA; CDR2 reads YNFKEQ. The CDR3 has 12 residues. Trimming stripped 4 bases from V and 8 bases from J, with 11 bases between. CDR3 sequence (DNA): TGTGCCAGCAGCCCCCGGCGGAGCGAAGCTTTCTTT. Protein sequence: CASSPRRSEAFF.

The chain has TRBV28 and TRBJ1-5; D is ambiguous. Germline V gene data show CDR1 as MDHEN and CDR2 as SYDVKM. CDR3 size: 15 residues. Deletions cut 6 bases from V and 6 bases from J, with 18 bases between. The CDR3 DNA follows: TGTGCCAGCAGCCTTTCGACTCCGAGCGGTCAGCCCCAGCATTTT. Translated, it gives CASSLSTPSGQPQHF. Combining the CDR3 with reference TRBV28 and TRBJ1-5 gives the whole variable domain DVKVTQSSRYLVKRTGEKVFLECVQDMDHENMFWYRQDPGLGLRLIYFSYDVKMKEKGDIPEGYSVSREKKERFSLILESASTNQTSMYLCASSLSTPSGQPQHFGDGTRLSIL.

The chain uses TRBV11-2 and TRBJ2-1; 11 nucleotides line up with TRBD2. V shed 5 bases, J shed 6 bases, and the junction held 15 bases outside the gene matches. This CDR3 has 18 amino acids. Germline CDR1 and CDR2: SGHAT and FQNNGV. CDR3 sequence reads: CASSQFPFSGGVGNEQFF. For the CDR3, the DNA is TGTGCCAGCAGCCAATTCCCTTTTAGCGGGGGGGTGGGCAATGAGCAGTTCTTC.